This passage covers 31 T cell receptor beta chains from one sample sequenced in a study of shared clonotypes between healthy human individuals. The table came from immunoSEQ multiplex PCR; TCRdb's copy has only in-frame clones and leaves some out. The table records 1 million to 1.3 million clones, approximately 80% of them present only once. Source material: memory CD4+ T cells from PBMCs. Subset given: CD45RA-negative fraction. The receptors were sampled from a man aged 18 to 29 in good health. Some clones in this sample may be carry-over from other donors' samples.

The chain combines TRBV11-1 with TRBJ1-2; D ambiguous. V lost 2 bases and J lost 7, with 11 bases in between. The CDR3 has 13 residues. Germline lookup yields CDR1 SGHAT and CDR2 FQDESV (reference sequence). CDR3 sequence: CASSLQSEGGYTF. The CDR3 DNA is TGTGCCAGCAGCTTACAATCCGAGGGTGGCTACACCTTC. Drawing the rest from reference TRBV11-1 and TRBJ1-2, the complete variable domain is EAEVAQSPRYKITEKSQAVAFWCDPISGHATLYWYRQILGQGPELLVQFQDESVVDDSQLPKDRFSAERLKGVDSTLKIQPAELGDSAMYLCASSLQSEGGYTFGSGTRLTVV.

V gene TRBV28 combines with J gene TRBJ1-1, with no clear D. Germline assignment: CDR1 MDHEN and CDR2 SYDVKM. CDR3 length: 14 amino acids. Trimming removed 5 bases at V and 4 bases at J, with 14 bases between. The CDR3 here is CASSRGLLGTEAFF. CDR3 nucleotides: TGTGCCAGCAGTCGTGGACTGCTGGGCACTGAAGCTTTCTTT. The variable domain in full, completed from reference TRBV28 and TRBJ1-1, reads DVKVTQSSRYLVKRTGEKVFLECVQDMDHENMFWYRQDPGLGLRLIYFSYDVKMKEKGDIPEGYSVSREKKERFSLILESASTNQTSMYLCASSRGLLGTEAFFGQGTRLTVV.

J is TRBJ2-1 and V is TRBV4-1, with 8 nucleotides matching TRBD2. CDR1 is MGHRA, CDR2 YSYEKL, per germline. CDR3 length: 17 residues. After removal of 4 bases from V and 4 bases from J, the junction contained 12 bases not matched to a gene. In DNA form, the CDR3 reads TGCGCCAGCAGCCCCATTTCTACTAGCGGCCTATACAATGAGCAGTTCTTC. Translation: CASSPISTSGLYNEQFF.

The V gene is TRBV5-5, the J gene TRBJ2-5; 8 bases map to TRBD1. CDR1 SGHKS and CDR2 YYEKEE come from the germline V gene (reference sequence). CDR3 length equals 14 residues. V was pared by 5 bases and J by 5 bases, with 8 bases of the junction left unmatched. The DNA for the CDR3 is TGTGCCAGCAGTTCCACGACAGGGGATGAGACCCAGTACTTC. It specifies CASSSTTGDETQYF.

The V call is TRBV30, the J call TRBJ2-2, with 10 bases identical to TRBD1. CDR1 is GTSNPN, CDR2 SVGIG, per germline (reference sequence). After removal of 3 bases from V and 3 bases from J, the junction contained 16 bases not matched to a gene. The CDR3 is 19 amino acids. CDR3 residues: CAWRPSWTGGPADTGELFF. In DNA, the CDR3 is TGTGCCTGGAGGCCCTCCTGGACAGGGGGGCCTGCGGACACCGGGGAGCTGTTTTTT. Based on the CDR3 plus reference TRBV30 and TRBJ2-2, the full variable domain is SQTIHQWPATLVQPVGSPLSLECTVEGTSNPNLYWYRQAAGRGLQLLFYSVGIGQISSEVPQNLSASRPQDRQFILSSKKLLLSDSGFYLCAWRPSWTGGPADTGELFFGEGSRLTVL.

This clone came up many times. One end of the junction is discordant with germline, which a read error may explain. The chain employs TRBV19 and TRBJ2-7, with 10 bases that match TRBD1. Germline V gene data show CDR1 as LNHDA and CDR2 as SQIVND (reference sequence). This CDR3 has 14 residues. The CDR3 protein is CASRQGAASNEQYF. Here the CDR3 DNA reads TGTGCCAGTCGACAGGGGGCCGCCTCCAACGAGCAGTACTTC.

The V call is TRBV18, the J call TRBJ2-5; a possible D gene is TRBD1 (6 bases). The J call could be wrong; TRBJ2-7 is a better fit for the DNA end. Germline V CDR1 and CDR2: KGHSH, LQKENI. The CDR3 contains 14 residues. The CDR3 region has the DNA TGTGCCAGCTCTAAAACCAGGGGAGATTACGAGCAGTACTTC. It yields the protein CASSKTRGDYEQYF.

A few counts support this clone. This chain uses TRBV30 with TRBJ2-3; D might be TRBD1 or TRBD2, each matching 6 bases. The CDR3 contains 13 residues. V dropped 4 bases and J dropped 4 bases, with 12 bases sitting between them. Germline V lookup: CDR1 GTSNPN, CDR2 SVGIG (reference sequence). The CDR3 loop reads CAWTRGQSDTQYF. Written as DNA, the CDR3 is TGTGCCTGGACCCGGGGGCAATCAGATACGCAGTATTTT.

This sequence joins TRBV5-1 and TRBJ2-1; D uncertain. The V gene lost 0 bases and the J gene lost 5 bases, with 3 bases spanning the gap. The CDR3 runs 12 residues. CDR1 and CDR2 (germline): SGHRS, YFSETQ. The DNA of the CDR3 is TGCGCCAGCAGCTTGGGAGACAATGAGCAGTTCTTC. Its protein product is CASSLGDNEQFF.

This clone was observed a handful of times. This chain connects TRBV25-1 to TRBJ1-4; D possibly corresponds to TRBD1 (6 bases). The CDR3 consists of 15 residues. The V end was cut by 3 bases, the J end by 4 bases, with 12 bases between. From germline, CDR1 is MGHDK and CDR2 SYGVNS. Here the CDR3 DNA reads TGTGCCAGCAGTGATTGGACAGTCGTTAATGAAAAACTGTTTTTT. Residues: CASSDWTVVNEKLFF.

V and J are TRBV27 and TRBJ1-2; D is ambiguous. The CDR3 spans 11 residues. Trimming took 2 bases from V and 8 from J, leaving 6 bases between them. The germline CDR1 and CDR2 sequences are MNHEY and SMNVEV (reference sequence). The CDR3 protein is CASSLAGGYTF. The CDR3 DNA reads TGTGCCAGCAGTTTAGCTGGCGGCTACACCTTC.

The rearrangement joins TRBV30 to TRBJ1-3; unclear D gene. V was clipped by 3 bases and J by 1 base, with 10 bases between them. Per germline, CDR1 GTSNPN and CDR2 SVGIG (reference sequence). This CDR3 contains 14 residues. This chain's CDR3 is CAWSSGPSGNTIYF. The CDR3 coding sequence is TGTGCCTGGAGCTCCGGGCCTTCTGGAAACACCATATATTTT.

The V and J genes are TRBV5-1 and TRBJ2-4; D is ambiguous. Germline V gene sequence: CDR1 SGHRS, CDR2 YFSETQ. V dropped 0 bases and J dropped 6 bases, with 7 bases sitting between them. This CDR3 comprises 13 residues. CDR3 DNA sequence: TGCGCCAGCAGCTTGGCCGTTGGAAACATTCAGTACTTC. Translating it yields CASSLAVGNIQYF.

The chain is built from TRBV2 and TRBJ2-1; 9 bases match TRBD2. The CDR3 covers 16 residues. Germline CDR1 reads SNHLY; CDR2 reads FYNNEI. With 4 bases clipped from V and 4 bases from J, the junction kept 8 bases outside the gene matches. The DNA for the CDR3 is TGTGCCAGCAGTGGTGTCCCGGGACTAGCTTACAATGAGCAGTTCTTC. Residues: CASSGVPGLAYNEQFF.

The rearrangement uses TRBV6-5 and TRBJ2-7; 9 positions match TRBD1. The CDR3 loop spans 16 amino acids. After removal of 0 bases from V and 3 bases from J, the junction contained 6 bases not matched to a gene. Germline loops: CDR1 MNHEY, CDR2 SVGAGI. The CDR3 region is CASSYSTPDRGYEQYF. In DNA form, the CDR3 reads TGTGCCAGCAGTTACTCGACCCCGGACAGGGGCTACGAGCAGTACTTC.

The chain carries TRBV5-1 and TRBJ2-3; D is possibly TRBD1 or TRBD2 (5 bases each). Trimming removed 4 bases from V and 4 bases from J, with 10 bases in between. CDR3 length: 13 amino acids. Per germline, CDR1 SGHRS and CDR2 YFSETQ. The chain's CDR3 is CASSNEGSDTQYF. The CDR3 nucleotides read TGCGCCAGCAGCAACGAGGGGTCAGATACGCAGTATTTT.

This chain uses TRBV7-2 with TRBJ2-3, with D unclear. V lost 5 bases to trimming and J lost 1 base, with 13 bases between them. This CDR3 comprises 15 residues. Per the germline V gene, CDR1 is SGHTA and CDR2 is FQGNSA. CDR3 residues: CASSPQSVGTDTQYF. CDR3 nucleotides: TGTGCCAGCAGCCCCCAGAGCGTTGGCACAGATACGCAGTATTTT.

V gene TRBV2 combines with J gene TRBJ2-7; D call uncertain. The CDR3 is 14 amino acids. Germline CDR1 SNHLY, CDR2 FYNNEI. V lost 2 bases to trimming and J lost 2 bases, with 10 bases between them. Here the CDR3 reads CASSENRATYEQYF. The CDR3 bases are TGTGCCAGCAGTGAAAACCGGGCAACCTACGAGCAGTACTTC.

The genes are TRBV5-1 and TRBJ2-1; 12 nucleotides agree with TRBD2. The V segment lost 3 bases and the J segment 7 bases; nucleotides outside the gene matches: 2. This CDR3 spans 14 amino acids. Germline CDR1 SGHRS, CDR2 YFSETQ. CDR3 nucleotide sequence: TGCGCCAGCAGCTCTCTAGCGGGAGGGAATGAGCAGTTCTTC. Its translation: CASSSLAGGNEQFF.

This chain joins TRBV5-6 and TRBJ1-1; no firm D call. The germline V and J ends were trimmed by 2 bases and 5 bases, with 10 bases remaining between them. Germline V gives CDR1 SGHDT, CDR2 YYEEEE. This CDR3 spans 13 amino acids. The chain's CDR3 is CASSLGRATEAFF. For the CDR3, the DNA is TGTGCCAGCAGCTTAGGTCGAGCAACTGAAGCTTTCTTT.

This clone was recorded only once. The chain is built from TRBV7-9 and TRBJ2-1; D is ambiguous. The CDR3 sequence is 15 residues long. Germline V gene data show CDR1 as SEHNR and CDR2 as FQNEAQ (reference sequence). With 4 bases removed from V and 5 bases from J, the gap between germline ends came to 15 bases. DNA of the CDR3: TGTGCCAGCAGCTCCGGAATTCGAACTAACAATGAGCAGTTCTTC. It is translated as CASSSGIRTNNEQFF.

This chain's CDR3 is CASSTGRGLAYNEQFF. For the CDR3, the DNA is TGTGCCAGCAGTACCGGCCGGGGACTAGCGTATAATGAGCAGTTCTTC. The rearrangement uses TRBV27 and TRBJ2-1; 10 bases line up with TRBD2. Germline V CDR1 and CDR2: MNHEY, SMNVEV (reference sequence). The V segment lost 5 bases and the J segment 7 bases; nucleotides outside the gene matches: 11. The CDR3 consists of 16 residues.

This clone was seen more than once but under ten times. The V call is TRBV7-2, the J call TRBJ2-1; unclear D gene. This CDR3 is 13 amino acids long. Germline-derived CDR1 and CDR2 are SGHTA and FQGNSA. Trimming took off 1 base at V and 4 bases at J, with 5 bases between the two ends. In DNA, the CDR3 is TGTGCCAGCAGCTTAGACCAGTACAATGAGCAGTTCTTC. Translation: CASSLDQYNEQFF.

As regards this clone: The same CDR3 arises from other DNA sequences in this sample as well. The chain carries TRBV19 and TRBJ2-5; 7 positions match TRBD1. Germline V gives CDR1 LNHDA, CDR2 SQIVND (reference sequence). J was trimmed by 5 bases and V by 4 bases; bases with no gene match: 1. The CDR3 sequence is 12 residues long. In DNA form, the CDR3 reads TGTGCCAGTAGTACCAGGGGGGAGACCCAGTACTTC. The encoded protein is CASSTRGETQYF.

Written as DNA, the CDR3 is TGTGCCAGCAGCGCAAAGGTACCTAATCAGCCCCAGCATTTT. This encodes CASSAKVPNQPQHF. The chain has TRBV21-1 and TRBJ1-5. TRBV21-1 is classified as a pseudogene. The CDR3 is 14 residues long.

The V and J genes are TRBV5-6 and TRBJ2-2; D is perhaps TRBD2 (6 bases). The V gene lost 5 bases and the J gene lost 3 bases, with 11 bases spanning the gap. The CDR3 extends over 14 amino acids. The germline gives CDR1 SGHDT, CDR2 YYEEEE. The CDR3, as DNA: TGTGCCAGCAGTCGGGACTGGGACACCGGGGAGCTGTTTTTT. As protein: CASSRDWDTGELFF.

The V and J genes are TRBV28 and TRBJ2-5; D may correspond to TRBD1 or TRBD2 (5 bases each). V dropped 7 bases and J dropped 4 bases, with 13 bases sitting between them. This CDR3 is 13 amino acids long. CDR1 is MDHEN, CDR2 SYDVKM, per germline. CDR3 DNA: TGTGCCAGCACCCCGGCTGGGGGAGAGACCCAGTACTTC. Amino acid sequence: CASTPAGGETQYF.

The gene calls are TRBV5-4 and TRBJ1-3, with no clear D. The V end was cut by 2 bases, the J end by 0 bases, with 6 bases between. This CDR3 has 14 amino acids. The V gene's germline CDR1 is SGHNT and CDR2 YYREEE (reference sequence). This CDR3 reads CASSLDNSGNTIYF. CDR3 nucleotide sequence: TGTGCCAGCAGCTTAGACAACTCTGGAAACACCATATATTTT.

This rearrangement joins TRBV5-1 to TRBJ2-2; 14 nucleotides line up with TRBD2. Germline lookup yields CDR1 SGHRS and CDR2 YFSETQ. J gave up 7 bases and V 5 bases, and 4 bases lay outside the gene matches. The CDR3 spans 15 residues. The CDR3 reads CASSPGTSGSGELFF. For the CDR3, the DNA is TGCGCCAGCAGTCCGGGGACTAGCGGGAGCGGGGAGCTGTTTTTT.

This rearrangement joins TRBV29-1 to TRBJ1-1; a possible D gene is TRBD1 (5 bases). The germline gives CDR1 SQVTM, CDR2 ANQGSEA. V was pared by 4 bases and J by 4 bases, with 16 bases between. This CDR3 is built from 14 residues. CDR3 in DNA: TGCAGCGTTGTGGGACTCCGTGTTGGCACTGAAGCTTTCTTT. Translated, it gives CSVVGLRVGTEAFF.

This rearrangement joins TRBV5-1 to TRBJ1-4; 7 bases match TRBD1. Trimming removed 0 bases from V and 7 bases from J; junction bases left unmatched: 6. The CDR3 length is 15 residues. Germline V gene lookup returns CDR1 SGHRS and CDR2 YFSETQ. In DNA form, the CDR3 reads TGCGCCAGCAGCTTGGAGGGACAGTCTCCTGAAAAACTGTTTTTT. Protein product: CASSLEGQSPEKLFF.